This entry features one T cell receptor (beta chain) sequence. Its antigen is undetermined. Recent acute infections and vaccinations were absent in the healthy HIV-negative adult donors. The source of the sample is a study of shared clonotypes between healthy human individuals. Whole-study context: A couple of female and a few male donors aged 18 to 49 were enrolled. Study results and limitations: Represented genetic and exposure-history diversity was restricted by having few donors.

From germline, CDR1 is SQVTM and CDR2 ANQGSEA. This CDR3 has 12 amino acids. The table came from immunoSEQ multiplex PCR; TCRdb's copy has only in-frame clones and leaves some out. The sample has around 450,000 clones, about 85% seen once; the top ten hold roughly 13%. Sequencing was performed on PBMCs. J is TRBJ2-5 and V is TRBV29-1; possibly TRBD2 for D (6 bases). The DNA end lines up better with TRBJ2-7; the J call may be wrong. The TCR sequence derives from a woman aged 40 to 50 in good health. Some clones in this sample may be carry-over from other donors' samples. This CDR3 reads CSVGMGGYEQYF. The CDR3 bases are TGCAGCGTTGGGATGGGAGGCTACGAGCAGTACTTC.